This entry features one T cell receptor (beta chain) sequence. What it binds is not known. The sample originates from a study of CD4+ T cells in melanoma. The CDR3 is made up of 16 amino acids. V was pared by 3 bases and J by 4 bases, with 8 bases of the junction left unmatched. Germline V gene data show CDR1 as MNHEY and CDR2 as SMNVEV (reference sequence). Study conclusions and caveats: CD8+ T cell, macrophage and B cell function reportedly correlated with neoantigen-specific CD4+ T cells. Diverse differentiation states were reported for melanoma neoantigen-specific CD4+ T cells.

Produced via immunoSEQ multiplex PCR; TCRdb's table is partial and in-frame only. This sample yields some 110,000 clones, of which about 90% are seen a single time; around 3% belongs to the top ten. This chain joins TRBV27 and TRBJ2-5; TRBD2 agrees at 10 bases. What was sequenced was peripheral blood. This TCR derives from a human donor with melanoma. CDR3 sequence reads: CASSLALAGARETQYF. The CDR3 DNA is TGTGCCAGCAGTTTGGCCCTAGCGGGGGCACGAGAGACCCAGTACTTC.